This paragraph covers one T cell receptor (beta chain) sequence. This entry comes from a study of blood T cell repertoires in COVID-19. Study-level information: Sources were T cells, B-cell-depleted T cells, or PBMCs; the material itself was cDNA or gDNA.

CDR1 LNHDA and CDR2 SQIVND come from the germline V gene (reference sequence). The J segment lost 5 bases and the V segment lost 11 bases, leaving 13 bases of the junction unmatched. CDR3 size: 15 residues. Method: immunoSEQ multiplex PCR; TCRdb's copy keeps in-frame clones and lacks some. The data show about 140,000 clones, roughly nine tenths seen once. The TCR comes from a human donor with COVID-19, enrolled during active disease. The donor label of this sample is uncertain. Sequencing input: peripheral blood. The gene calls are TRBV19 and TRBJ1-1; 11 nucleotides match TRBD1. CDR3 amino acids: CASSFLGQGGTEAFF. As DNA, the CDR3 is TGTGCCTCCTCCTTTTTGGGACAGGGGGGTACTGAAGCTTTCTTT.